These 3 T cell receptor beta chains share one sample of origin, sequenced in a study of shared clonotypes between healthy human individuals. Generated by immunoSEQ multiplex PCR, the TCRdb table keeps only in-frame clones and is missing some. This sample has approximately 480,000 clones, with nearly 80% found just once. What was sequenced was PBMCs. These receptors were taken from a woman aged 35 to 49 in good health. Some clones in this sample may be carry-over from other donors' samples.

The chain uses TRBV10-1 and TRBJ2-1, with D tentatively TRBD2 (5 bases). There are 13 residues in the CDR3. Germline lookup yields CDR1 WNHNN and CDR2 SYGVQD (reference sequence). The V gene lost 3 bases and the J gene lost 6 bases, with 9 bases spanning the gap. The CDR3 DNA reads TGCGCCAGCAGTGACCTAGCTTCCAATGAGCAGTTCTTC. The encoded protein is CASSDLASNEQFF.

This clone was counted only a few times. The V gene is TRBV6-5, the J gene TRBJ1-1; unclear D gene. The CDR3 is 13 amino acids. Germline CDR1 is MNHEY and CDR2 is SVGAGI. Trimming cost V 6 bases and J 6 bases, with 14 bases left between them. CDR3 in DNA: TGTGCCAGCAGCCCTCTAAGGCGGGCTGAAGCTTTCTTT. Protein product: CASSPLRRAEAFF.

This chain joins TRBV28 and TRBJ1-2, with a weak D call TRBD1 (6 bases). The V end was cut by 6 bases, the J end by 5 bases, with 13 bases between. Germline V gives CDR1 MDHEN, CDR2 SYDVKM. The CDR3 runs to 13 residues. The CDR3: CASRPGVGYGYTF. In DNA, the CDR3 is TGTGCCAGCAGACCAGGGGTGGGTTATGGCTACACCTTC.